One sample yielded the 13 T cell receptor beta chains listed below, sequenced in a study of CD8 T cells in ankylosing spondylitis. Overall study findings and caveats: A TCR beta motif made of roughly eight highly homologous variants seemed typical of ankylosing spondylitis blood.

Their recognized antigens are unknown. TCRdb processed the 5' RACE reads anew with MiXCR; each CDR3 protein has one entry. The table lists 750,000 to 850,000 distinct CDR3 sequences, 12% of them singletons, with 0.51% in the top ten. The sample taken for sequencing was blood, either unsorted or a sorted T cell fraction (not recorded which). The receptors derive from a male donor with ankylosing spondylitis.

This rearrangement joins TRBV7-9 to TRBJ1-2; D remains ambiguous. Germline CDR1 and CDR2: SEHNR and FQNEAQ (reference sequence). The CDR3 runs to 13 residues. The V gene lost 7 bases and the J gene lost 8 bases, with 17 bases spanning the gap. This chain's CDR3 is CASTTSKELGYTF. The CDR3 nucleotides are TGTGCCAGCACCACTAGTAAGGAATTGGGCTACACCTTC.

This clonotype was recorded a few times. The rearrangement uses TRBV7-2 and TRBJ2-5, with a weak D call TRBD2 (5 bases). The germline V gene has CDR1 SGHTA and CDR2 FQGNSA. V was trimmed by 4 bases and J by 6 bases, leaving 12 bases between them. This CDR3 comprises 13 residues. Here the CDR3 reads CASSSSSFQTQYF. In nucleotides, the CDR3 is TGTGCCAGCAGCTCGTCTAGCTTCCAGACCCAGTACTTC.

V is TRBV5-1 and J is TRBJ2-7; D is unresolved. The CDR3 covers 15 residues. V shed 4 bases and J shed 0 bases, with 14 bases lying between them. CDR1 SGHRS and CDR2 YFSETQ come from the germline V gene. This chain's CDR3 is CASSLSRPSSYEQYF. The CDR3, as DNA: TGCGCCAGCAGCCTGAGCAGACCGAGCTCCTACGAGCAGTACTTC.

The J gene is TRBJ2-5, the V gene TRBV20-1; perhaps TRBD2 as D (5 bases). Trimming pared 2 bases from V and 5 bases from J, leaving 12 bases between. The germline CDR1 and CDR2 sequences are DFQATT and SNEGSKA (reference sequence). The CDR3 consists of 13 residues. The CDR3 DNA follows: TGCAGTGCTAGAACGGTTGGAGGCGAGACCCAGTACTTC. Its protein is CSARTVGGETQYF.

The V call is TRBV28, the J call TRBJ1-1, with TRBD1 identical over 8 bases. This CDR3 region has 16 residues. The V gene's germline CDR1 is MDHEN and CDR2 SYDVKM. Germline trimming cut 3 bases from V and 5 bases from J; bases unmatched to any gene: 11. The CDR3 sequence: CASSFLTGAVWTEAFF. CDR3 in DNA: TGTGCCAGCAGTTTCCTGACAGGGGCCGTCTGGACTGAAGCTTTCTTT.

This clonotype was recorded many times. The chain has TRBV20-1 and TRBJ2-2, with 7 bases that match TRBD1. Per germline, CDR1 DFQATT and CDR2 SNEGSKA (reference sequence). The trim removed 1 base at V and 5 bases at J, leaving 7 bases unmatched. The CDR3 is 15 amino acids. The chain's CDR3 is CSARVPGQRTGELFF. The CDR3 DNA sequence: TGCAGTGCTAGAGTTCCGGGACAGAGGACCGGGGAGCTGTTTTTT.

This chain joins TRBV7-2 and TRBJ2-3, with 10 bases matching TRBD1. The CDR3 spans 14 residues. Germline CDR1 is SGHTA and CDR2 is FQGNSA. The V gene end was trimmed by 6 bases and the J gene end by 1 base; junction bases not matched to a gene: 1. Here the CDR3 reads CASRGTGGTDTQYF. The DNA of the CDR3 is TGTGCCAGCAGGGGGACAGGGGGCACAGATACGCAGTATTTT.

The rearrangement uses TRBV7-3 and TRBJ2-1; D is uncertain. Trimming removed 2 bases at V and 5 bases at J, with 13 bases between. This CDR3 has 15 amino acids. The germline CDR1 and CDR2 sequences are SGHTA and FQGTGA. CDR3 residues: CASSLSGSGDNEQFF. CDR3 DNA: TGTGCCAGCAGCTTATCAGGCTCTGGGGACAATGAGCAGTTCTTC. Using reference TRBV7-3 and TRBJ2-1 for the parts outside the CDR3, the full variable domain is GAGVSQTPSNKVTEKGKYVELRCDPISGHTALYWYRQSLGQGPEFLIYFQGTGAADDSGLPNDRFFAVRPEGSVSTLKIQRTERGDSAVYLCASSLSGSGDNEQFFGPGTRLTVL.

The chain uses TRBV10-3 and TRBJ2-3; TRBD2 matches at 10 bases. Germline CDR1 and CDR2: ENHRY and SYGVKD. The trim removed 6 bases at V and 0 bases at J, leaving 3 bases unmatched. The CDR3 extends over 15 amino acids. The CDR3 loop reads CAIRQTSGSTDTQYF. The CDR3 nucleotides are TGTGCCATCAGGCAGACTAGCGGGAGCACAGATACGCAGTATTTT.

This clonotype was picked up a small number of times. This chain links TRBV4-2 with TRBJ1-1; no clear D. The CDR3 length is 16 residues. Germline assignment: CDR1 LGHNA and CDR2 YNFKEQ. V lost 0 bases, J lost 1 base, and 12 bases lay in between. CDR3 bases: TGTGCCAGCAGCCAAGAATTATCGTCCAGGAACACTGAAGCTTTCTTT. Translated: CASSQELSSRNTEAFF.

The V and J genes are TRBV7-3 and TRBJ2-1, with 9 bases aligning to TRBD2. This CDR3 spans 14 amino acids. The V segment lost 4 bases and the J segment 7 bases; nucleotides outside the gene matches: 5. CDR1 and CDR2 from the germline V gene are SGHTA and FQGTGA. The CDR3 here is CASSSPGLANEQFF. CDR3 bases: TGTGCCAGCAGCTCCCCGGGACTAGCTAATGAGCAGTTCTTC.

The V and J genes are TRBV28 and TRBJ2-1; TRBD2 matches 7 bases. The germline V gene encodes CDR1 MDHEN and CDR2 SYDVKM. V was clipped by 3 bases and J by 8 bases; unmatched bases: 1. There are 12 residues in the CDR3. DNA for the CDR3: TGTGCCAGCAGTTTCCTAGCGGATGAGCAGTTCTTC. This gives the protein CASSFLADEQFF.

CDR3 sequence (DNA): TGCAGTGCTCGGACCGGGACAGAGAACACTGAAGCTTTCTTT. Protein: CSARTGTENTEAFF. V is TRBV20-1 and J is TRBJ1-1; 7 bases map to TRBD1. The junction had 7 bases not matched to a gene; V was cut back by 5 bases and J by 1 base. CDR3 length: 14 residues. Germline V lookup: CDR1 DFQATT, CDR2 SNEGSKA (reference sequence).